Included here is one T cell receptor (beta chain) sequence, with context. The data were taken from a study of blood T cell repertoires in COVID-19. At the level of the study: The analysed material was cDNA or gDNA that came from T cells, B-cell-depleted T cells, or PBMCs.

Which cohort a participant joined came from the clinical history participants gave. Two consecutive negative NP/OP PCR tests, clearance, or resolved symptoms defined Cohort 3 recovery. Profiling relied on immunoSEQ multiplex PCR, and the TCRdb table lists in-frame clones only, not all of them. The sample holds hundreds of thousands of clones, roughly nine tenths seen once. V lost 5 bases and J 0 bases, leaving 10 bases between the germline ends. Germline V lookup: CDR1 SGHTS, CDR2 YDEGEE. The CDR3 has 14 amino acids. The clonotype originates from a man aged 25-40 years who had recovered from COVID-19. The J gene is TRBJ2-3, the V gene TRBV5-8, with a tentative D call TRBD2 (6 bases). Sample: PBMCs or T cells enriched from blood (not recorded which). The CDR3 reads CASSLSGSTDTQYF. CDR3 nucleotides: TGTGCCAGCAGTTTGAGCGGGAGCACAGATACGCAGTATTTT.